This T cell receptor (beta chain) is drawn from a study of T cell responses to AZD1222 COVID-19 vaccine. Regarding the study as a whole: Sampling that yielded the repertoires occurred only after the peak T cell response. At baseline, seropositivity was found in only a handful of AZD1222 recipients. Vaccine-associated CD4 TCRs spanned spike, dominant at 160-218 and 743-854.

Using immunoSEQ multiplex PCR, the repertoire was profiled, and TCRdb retains in-frame clones only, with some absent. The profile shows approximately 140,000 clones, 70% to 90% of them singletons. On this clone: Its antigen remains unknown.

The CDR3 covers 16 residues. Germline V lookup: CDR1 SGDLS, CDR2 YYNGEE. V dropped 2 bases and J dropped 5 bases, with 16 bases sitting between them. Sequencing was performed on peripheral blood, taken on day 0 of AZD1222 vaccination. This chain joins TRBV9 and TRBJ1-4, with D maybe TRBD1 (5 bases). This receptor was obtained from an adult in good health. The chain's CDR3 is CASSVGGARGNEKLFF. The DNA for the CDR3 is TGTGCCAGCAGCGTCGGTGGGGCGCGGGGGAATGAAAAACTGTTTTTT. Complete variable domain (other parts from reference TRBV9 and TRBJ1-4): DSGVTQTPKHLITATGQRVTLRCSPRSGDLSVYWYQQSLDQGLQFLIQYYNGEERAKGNILERFSAQQFPDLHSELNLSSLELGDSALYFCASSVGGARGNEKLFFGSGTQLSVL.